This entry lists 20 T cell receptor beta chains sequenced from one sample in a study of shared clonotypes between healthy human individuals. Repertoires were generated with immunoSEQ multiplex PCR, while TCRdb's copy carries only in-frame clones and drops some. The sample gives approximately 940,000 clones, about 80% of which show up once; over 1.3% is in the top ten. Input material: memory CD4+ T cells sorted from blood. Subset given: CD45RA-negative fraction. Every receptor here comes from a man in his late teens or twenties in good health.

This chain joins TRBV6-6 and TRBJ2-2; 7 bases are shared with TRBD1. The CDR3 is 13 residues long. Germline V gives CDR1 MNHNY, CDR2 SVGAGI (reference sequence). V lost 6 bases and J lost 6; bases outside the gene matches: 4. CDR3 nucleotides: TGTGCCAGCAGGACAGGGCCGGCCGGGGAGCTGTTTTTT. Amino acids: CASRTGPAGELFF.

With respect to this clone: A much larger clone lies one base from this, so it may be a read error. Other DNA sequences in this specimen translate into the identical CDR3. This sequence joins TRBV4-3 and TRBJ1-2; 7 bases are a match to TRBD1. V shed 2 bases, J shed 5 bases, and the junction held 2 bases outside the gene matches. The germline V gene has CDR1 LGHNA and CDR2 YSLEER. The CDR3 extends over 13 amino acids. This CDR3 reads CASSQQTGYGYTF. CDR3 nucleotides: TGCGCCAGCAGCCAACAGACAGGGTATGGCTACACCTTC.

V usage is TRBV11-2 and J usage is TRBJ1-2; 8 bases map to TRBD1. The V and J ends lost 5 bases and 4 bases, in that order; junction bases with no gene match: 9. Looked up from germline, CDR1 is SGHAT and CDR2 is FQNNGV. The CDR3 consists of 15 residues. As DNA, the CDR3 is TGTGCCAGCAGCCCAGGCCCGGGACAGGTCTATGGCTACACCTTC. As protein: CASSPGPGQVYGYTF.

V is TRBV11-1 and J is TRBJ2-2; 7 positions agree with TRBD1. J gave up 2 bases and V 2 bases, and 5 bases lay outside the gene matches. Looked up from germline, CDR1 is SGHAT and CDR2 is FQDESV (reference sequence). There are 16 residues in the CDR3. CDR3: CASSLSGTVNTGELFF. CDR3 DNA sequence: TGTGCCAGCAGCTTAAGTGGGACAGTCAACACCGGGGAGCTGTTTTTT.

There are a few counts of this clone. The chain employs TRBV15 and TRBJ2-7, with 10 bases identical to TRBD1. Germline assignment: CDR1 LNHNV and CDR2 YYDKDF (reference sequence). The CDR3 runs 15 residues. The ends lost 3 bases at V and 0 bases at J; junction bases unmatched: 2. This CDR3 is CATSRGTGDSYEQYF. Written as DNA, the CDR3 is TGTGCCACCAGCAGGGGGACAGGGGACTCCTACGAGCAGTACTTC.

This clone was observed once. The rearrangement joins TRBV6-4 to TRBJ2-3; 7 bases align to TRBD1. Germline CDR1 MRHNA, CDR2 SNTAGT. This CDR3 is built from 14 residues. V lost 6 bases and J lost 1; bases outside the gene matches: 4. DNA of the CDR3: TGTGCCAGCAGCGACAGGGTAGGCACAGATACGCAGTATTTT. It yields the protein CASSDRVGTDTQYF.

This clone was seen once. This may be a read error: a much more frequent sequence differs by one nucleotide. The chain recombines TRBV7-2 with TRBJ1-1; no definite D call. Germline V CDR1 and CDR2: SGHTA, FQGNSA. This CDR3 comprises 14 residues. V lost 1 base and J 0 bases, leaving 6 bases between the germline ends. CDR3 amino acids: CASSLGRVNTEAFF. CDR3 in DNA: TGTGCCAGCAGCTTAGGGCGGGTGAACACTGAAGCTTTCTTT.

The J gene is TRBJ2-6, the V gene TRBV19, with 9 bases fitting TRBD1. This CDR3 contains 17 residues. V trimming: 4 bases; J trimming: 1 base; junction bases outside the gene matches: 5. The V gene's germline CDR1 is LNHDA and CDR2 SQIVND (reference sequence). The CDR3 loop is CASSTTGGASGANVLTF. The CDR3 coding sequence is TGTGCCAGTAGTACAACAGGGGGCGCTTCTGGGGCCAACGTCCTGACTTTC.

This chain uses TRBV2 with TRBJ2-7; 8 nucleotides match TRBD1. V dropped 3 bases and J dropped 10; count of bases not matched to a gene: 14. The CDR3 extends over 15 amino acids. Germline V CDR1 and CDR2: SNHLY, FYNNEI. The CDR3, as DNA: TGTGCCAGCAGTGAGGATTGGACAGGGAGGTTAGGTCAGTACTTC. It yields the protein CASSEDWTGRLGQYF.

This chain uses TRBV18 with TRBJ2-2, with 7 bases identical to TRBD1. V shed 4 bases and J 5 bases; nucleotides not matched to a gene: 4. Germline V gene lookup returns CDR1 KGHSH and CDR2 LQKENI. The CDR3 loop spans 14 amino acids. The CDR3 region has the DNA TGTGCCAGCTCACAGTCGACAGGGACCGGGGAGCTGTTTTTT. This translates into CASSQSTGTGELFF.

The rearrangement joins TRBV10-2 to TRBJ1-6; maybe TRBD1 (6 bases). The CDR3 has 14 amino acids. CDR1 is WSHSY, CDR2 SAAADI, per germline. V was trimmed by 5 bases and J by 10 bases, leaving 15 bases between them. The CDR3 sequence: CASSLQGTNSPLHF. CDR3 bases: TGCGCCAGCAGTTTGCAGGGGACTAACTCACCCCTCCACTTT.

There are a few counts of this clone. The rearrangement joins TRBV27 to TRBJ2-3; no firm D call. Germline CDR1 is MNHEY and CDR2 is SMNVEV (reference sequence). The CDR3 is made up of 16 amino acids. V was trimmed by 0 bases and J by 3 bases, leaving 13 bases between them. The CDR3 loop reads CASSLSVRVGTDTQYF. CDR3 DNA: TGTGCCAGCAGTTTATCGGTTAGGGTTGGGACAGATACGCAGTATTTT.

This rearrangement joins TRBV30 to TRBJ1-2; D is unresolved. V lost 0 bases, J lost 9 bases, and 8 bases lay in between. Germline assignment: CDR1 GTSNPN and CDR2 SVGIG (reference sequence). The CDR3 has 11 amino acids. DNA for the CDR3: TGTGCCTGGAGTGTAAAGGGAAGCTACACCTTC. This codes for CAWSVKGSYTF.

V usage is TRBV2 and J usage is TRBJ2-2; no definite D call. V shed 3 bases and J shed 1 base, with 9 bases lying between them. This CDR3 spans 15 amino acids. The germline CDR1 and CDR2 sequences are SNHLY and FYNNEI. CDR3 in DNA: TGTGCCAGCAGTGATGATCTGGGGAACACCGGGGAGCTGTTTTTT. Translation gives CASSDDLGNTGELFF.

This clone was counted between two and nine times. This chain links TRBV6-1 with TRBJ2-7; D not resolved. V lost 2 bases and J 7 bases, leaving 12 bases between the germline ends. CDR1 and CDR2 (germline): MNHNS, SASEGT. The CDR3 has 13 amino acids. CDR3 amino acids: CASSERAPWEQYF. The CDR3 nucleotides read TGTGCCAGCAGTGAAAGAGCGCCGTGGGAGCAGTACTTC.

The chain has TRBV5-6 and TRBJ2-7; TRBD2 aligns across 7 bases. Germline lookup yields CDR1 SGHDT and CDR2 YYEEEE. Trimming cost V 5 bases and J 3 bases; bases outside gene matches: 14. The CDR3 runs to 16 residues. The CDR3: CASSFLAPGTNYEQYF. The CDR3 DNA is TGTGCCAGCAGTTTTCTCGCCCCCGGGACTAACTACGAGCAGTACTTC.

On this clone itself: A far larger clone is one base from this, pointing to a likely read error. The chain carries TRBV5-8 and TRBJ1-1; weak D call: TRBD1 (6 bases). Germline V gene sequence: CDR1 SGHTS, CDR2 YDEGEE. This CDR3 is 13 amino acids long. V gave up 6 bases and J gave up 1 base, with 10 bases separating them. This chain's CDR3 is CASTLQGNTEAFF. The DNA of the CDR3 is TGTGCCAGCACCTTACAGGGGAACACTGAAGCTTTCTTT.

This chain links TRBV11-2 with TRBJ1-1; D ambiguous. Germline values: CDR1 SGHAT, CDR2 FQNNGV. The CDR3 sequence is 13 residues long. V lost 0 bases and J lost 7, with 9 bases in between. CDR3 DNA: TGTGCCAGCAGCTTAGAGACGGGAGGTGAAGCTTTCTTT. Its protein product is CASSLETGGEAFF.

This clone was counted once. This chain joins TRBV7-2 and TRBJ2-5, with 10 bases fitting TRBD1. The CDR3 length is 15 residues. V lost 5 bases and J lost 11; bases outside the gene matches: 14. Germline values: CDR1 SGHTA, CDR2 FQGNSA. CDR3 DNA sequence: TGTGCCAGCAGCCGCCCCGGGACAGGGGTTCGGGAGCAGTACTTC. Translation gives CASSRPGTGVREQYF.

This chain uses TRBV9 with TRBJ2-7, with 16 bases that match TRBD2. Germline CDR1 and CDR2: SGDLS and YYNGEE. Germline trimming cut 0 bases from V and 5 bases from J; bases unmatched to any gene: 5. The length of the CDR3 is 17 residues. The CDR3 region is CASSVGGLAGGPHEQYF. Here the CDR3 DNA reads TGTGCCAGCAGCGTAGGGGGACTAGCGGGAGGGCCTCACGAGCAGTACTTC.